The 4 T cell receptor beta chains below were found in one sample sequenced in a study of blood T cell repertoires in COVID-19. Profiling relied on immunoSEQ multiplex PCR, and the TCRdb table lists in-frame clones only, not all of them. Counted here are about 160,000 clones, 87% occurring once; the ten biggest clones make up less than 5%. The specimen was peripheral blood. These TCRs come from a woman aged 60-75 years who had recovered from COVID-19.

This rearrangement joins TRBV21-1 to TRBJ2-7; the table assigns TRBD2, which was not confirmed against the DNA. TRBV21-1 is a pseudogene locus. The CDR3 runs 11 residues. CDR3 sequence: CASSHFYEQYF. The CDR3 DNA follows: TGTGCCAGCAGCCACTTCTACGAGCAGTACTTC.

The rearrangement uses TRBV30 and TRBJ2-1; D is possibly TRBD1 (6 bases). Trimming shortened V by 0 bases and J by 1 base, and 10 bases separated the two germline ends. Germline values: CDR1 GTSNPN, CDR2 SVGIG (reference sequence). This CDR3 comprises 15 residues. CDR3 sequence: CAWSVLGQSYNEQFF. CDR3 nucleotide sequence: TGTGCCTGGAGTGTACTAGGACAGTCCTACAATGAGCAGTTCTTC.

This clone was detected once. V gene TRBV5-4 combines with J gene TRBJ2-5; 13 nucleotides agree with TRBD2. CDR3 length: 15 amino acids. The V and J ends lost 3 bases and 4 bases, in that order; junction bases with no gene match: 3. Germline assignment: CDR1 SGHNT and CDR2 YYREEE (reference sequence). CDR3 in DNA: TGTGCCAGCAGCTCCGGGACTAGCGGGACAGAGACCCAGTACTTC. Translating it yields CASSSGTSGTETQYF.

This sequence joins TRBV28 and TRBJ2-7, with 10 bases identical to TRBD1. J gave up 12 bases and V 1 base, and 12 bases lay outside the gene matches. Per the germline V gene, CDR1 is MDHEN and CDR2 is SYDVKM. The CDR3 length is 15 residues. This CDR3 reads CASSLSGTGVSSGYF. In DNA, the CDR3 is TGTGCCAGCAGTTTATCCGGGACAGGGGTCTCTTCGGGGTACTTC.